The entry below gives a single T cell receptor (beta chain) sequence along with its context. It lacks a known antigen. The sample holds no much larger clone one base away, and base qualities are not on file. This sample was included in a study of blood T cell repertoires in COVID-19 (dated by TCRdb to the early 2020s). At the level of the whole study: Collaborator samples came from the United States, Italy and Spain and covered acute and convalescent phases of COVID-19. The material from the prospective study consisted of cDNA or gDNA derived from T cells, B-cell-depleted T cells, or PBMCs. Deeply sampled blood TCRbeta repertoires from subjects exposed to, actively infected with, or recovered from COVID-19 were included in the dataset. The repertoires were released in a freely available public database intended as a resource for research on the immune response to SARS-CoV-2. Samples came from the ongoing ImmuneRACE study (first 160 participants) plus 1,254 subjects from 6 global collaborators. Sample metadata almost always included a de-identified subject ID, COVID-19 status, age in years and sex. Where available, HLA class I and class II types were obtained from metadata supplied by the sample provider rather than from assay-based typing. What the authors observed across the whole study: The amount of clinical and demographic metadata varied by source and participant and was provided uncurated.

V is pruned by 1 base and J by 6 bases, leaving 4 bases of the junction without a gene match. Including cysteine and phenylalanine, the CDR3 has 16 amino acids. The CDR3 DNA has 48 bases and is translated from base 1. The germline V gene (reference sequence) supplies CDR1 SGHKS and CDR2 YYEKEE. Whole blood was collected in K2EDTA tubes by collaborating institutions according to the institutions' own protocols. For TCRbeta analysis, collaborators shipped samples in one of three forms: frozen whole blood, isolated PBMCs, or DNA extracted from either of those sample types. The immunoSEQ Assay, a bias-controlled multiplex PCR, was used to amplify TCRbeta CDR3 regions from genomic DNA. As for the authors' bioinformatics: Within the assay, amplification of reference gene primers was used to estimate how many nucleated cells each sample contained. To quantify the absolute abundance of each unique TCRbeta CDR3 rearrangement, sequence reads were collapsed and filtered. Productive Simpson clonality was computed per sample as the square root of Simpson's diversity index over productive rearrangements. In TCRdb, the immuneACCESS table is reduced to in-frame sequences with V and J assigned. These tables do not hold every clone; where another copy was compared, an unresolved V gene accounts for under half, and the others remain unexplained. D and trimming come from the DNA, and the V and J calls and clone size come from that table. The sample table holds fewer than 100,000 clones, of which roughly 83% were seen once. The leading ten clones occupy 24% of the sample.

Recombination linked TRBV5-5 to TRBJ2-3, and 14 junction bases match TRBD2. Sequencing was carried out using peripheral blood. This TCR was recovered from a human donor in a cohort sampled during active COVID-19. The CDR3 loop reads CASSLWGLAGVDTQYF. The sequence in DNA is TGTGCCAGCAGCTTGTGGGGACTAGCGGGAGTGGATACGCAGTATTTT.